Each of the 25 T cell receptor beta chains below was sequenced from the same sample in a study of OX40 agonist ivuxolimab in advanced cancers. Using immunoSEQ multiplex PCR, the repertoire was profiled, and TCRdb retains in-frame clones only, with some absent. The table includes some 70,000 clones, over 75% detected once. Sequences were derived from CD4+ or CD8+ T cells sorted from blood, sampled in a trial of the OX40 agonist ivuxolimab. The receptors were gathered from an adult with an advanced solid tumor such as melanoma, head and neck, liver or kidney cancer.

The chain carries TRBV28 and TRBJ1-3, with no clear D. CDR3 length: 15 residues. Germline V gene sequence: CDR1 MDHEN, CDR2 SYDVKM. V dropped 3 bases and J dropped 0 bases, with 9 bases sitting between them. The CDR3: CASSLVSLSGNTIYF. DNA of the CDR3: TGTGCCAGCAGTTTGGTGTCCCTCTCTGGAAACACCATATATTTT. The whole variable domain, filled in from reference TRBV28 and TRBJ1-3, reads DVKVTQSSRYLVKRTGEKVFLECVQDMDHENMFWYRQDPGLGLRLIYFSYDVKMKEKGDIPEGYSVSREKKERFSLILESASTNQTSMYLCASSLVSLSGNTIYFGEGSWLTVV.

This chain links TRBV19 with TRBJ2-5; possibly TRBD1 or TRBD2 for D (5 bases each). Per the germline V gene, CDR1 is LNHDA and CDR2 is SQIVND (reference sequence). This CDR3 has 15 amino acids. Trimming cost V 5 bases and J 2 bases, with 15 bases left between them. DNA for the CDR3: TGTGCCAGTAGTTTCCTCGGGACGGATCAAGAGACCCAGTACTTC. Translated: CASSFLGTDQETQYF.

The gene calls are TRBV4-2 and TRBJ2-1; 13 bases map to TRBD2. V trimming: 3 bases; J trimming: 8 bases; junction bases outside the gene matches: 10. CDR1 is LGHNA and CDR2 is YNFKEQ in the germline V gene. The CDR3 covers 17 residues. The CDR3 DNA reads TGTGCCAGCAGCCAGGAGCAACTAGCGGGGGGGCCTCATGAGCAGTTCTTC. Its protein is CASSQEQLAGGPHEQFF.

The V call is TRBV7-9, the J call TRBJ2-3, with 8 bases matching TRBD2. CDR1 SEHNR and CDR2 FQNEAQ come from the germline V gene (reference sequence). This CDR3 region has 16 residues. V was clipped by 1 base and J by 4 bases; unmatched bases: 7. The CDR3 coding sequence is TGTGCCAGCAGCTTAGGATCCGGGAGGGGAGCAGATACGCAGTATTTT. It specifies CASSLGSGRGADTQYF.

This clone was observed a few times. V and J are TRBV27 and TRBJ2-7; TRBD1 aligns across 7 bases. Germline V gives CDR1 MNHEY, CDR2 SMNVEV (reference sequence). The length of the CDR3 is 14 residues. The V segment lost 8 bases and the J segment 7 bases; nucleotides outside the gene matches: 14. The CDR3 loop is CASRRKGAGWEQYV. CDR3 nucleotide sequence: TGTGCCAGCCGTCGGAAGGGGGCAGGGTGGGAGCAGTACGTC.

This clone was counted a single time. The chain joins TRBV2 to TRBJ2-1; tentative D call: TRBD2 (7 bases). Looked up from germline, CDR1 is SNHLY and CDR2 is FYNNEI. This CDR3 comprises 15 residues. V was clipped by 0 bases and J by 7 bases, with 13 bases between them. The CDR3 sequence is CASSEAGGPFNEQFF. The CDR3 DNA is TGTGCCAGCAGTGAAGCGGGGGGGCCTTTTAATGAGCAGTTCTTC. Supplemented by reference TRBV2 and TRBJ2-1, the full variable domain reads EPEVTQTPSHQVTQMGQEVILRCVPISNHLYFYWYRQILGQKVEFLVSFYNNEISEKSEIFDDQFSVERPDGSNFTLKIRSTKLEDSAMYFCASSEAGGPFNEQFFGPGTRLTVL.

The chain recombines TRBV11-2 with TRBJ1-1; 9 bases fit TRBD1. V was pared by 4 bases and J by 0 bases, with 3 bases of the junction left unmatched. CDR1 and CDR2 from the germline V gene are SGHAT and FQNNGV. This CDR3 contains 15 residues. The chain's CDR3 is CASSSQGALNTEAFF. The CDR3 nucleotides read TGTGCCAGCAGCTCACAGGGGGCCCTGAACACTGAAGCTTTCTTT.

This clone was picked up one time. CDR3 amino acids: CASSSLGGVWGNEQFF. The CDR3 DNA reads TGTGCCAGCAGCTCCCTCGGGGGGGTATGGGGCAATGAGCAGTTCTTC. V and J are TRBV7-8 and TRBJ2-1, with 8 nucleotides matching TRBD2. Per germline, CDR1 SGHVS and CDR2 FQNEAQ. This CDR3 has 16 residues. The ends lost 4 bases at V and 6 bases at J; junction bases unmatched: 11.

V gene TRBV7-9 combines with J gene TRBJ2-5; 7 nucleotides line up with TRBD1. CDR1 is SEHNR and CDR2 is FQNEAQ in the germline V gene (reference sequence). The CDR3 runs 14 residues. The trim removed 5 bases at V and 3 bases at J, leaving 6 bases unmatched. The CDR3 nucleotides read TGTGCCAGCAGCCCTCAACAGGGGAAAGAGACCCAGTACTTC. This gives the protein CASSPQQGKETQYF. Filled out from reference TRBV7-9 and TRBJ2-5, the complete variable domain reads DTGVSQNPRHKITKRGQNVTFRCDPISEHNRLYWYRQTLGQGPEFLTYFQNEAQLEKSRLLSDRFSAERPKGSFSTLEIQRTEQGDSAMYLCASSPQQGKETQYFGPGTRLLVL.

J is TRBJ1-1 and V is TRBV5-1; no firm D call. V lost 0 bases, J lost 6 bases, and 15 bases lay in between. CDR1 SGHRS and CDR2 YFSETQ come from the germline V gene. The CDR3 totals 15 residues. This CDR3 is CASSLVGRREAEAFF. In DNA, the CDR3 is TGCGCCAGCAGCTTGGTAGGTCGTCGAGAGGCTGAAGCTTTCTTT.

A single count supports this clone. The rearrangement links TRBV5-1 to TRBJ2-4; D is possibly TRBD1 or TRBD2 (5 bases each). The CDR3 totals 12 residues. CDR1 and CDR2 from the germline V gene are SGHRS and YFSETQ. V was cut by 0 bases and J by 8 bases, with 6 bases left in between. The CDR3 sequence is CASSLGGDIQYF. CDR3 nucleotides: TGCGCCAGCAGCTTGGGAGGGGACATTCAGTACTTC. The variable domain in full, with the rest retrieved from reference TRBV5-1 and TRBJ2-4, is KAGVTQTPRYLIKTRGQQVTLSCSPISGHRSVSWYQQTPGQGLQFLFEYFSETQRNKGNFPGRFSGRQFSNSRSEMNVSTLELGDSALYLCASSLGGDIQYFGAGTRLSVL.

The chain employs TRBV27 and TRBJ2-5; 9 bases fit TRBD2. The last part of the DNA fits TRBJ2-7 better; the J call may be wrong. The CDR3 consists of 14 residues. Germline CDR1 MNHEY, CDR2 SMNVEV (reference sequence). CDR3 residues: CASSFSSGRNEQYF. CDR3 nucleotide sequence: TGTGCCAGCAGTTTCAGTAGCGGGAGAAACGAGCAGTACTTC.

The rearrangement uses TRBV7-3 and TRBJ2-3; 14 bases line up with TRBD2. CDR1 SGHTA and CDR2 FQGTGA come from the germline V gene. This CDR3 spans 15 amino acids. After removal of 2 bases from V and 5 bases from J, the junction contained 0 bases not matched to a gene. CDR3 amino acids: CASSLGLAGGDTQYF. CDR3 nucleotide sequence: TGTGCCAGCAGCTTAGGACTAGCGGGGGGAGATACGCAGTATTTT.

The V gene is TRBV7-2, the J gene TRBJ2-5; D is uncertain. This CDR3 region has 15 residues. Per germline, CDR1 SGHTA and CDR2 FQGNSA. V lost 2 bases and J lost 1, with 11 bases in between. The DNA of the CDR3 is TGTGCCAGCAGCTTAATCCGCGGCCCCCAAGAGACCCAGTACTTC. This gives the protein CASSLIRGPQETQYF.

The chain couples TRBV9 to TRBJ1-4; D is possibly TRBD1 (5 bases). V lost 5 bases, J lost 11 bases, and 19 bases lay in between. Germline-derived CDR1 and CDR2 are SGDLS and YYNGEE. CDR3 length equals 14 residues. The CDR3: CASSETAWPEKLFF. The CDR3 DNA sequence: TGTGCCAGCAGTGAGACAGCCTGGCCAGAGAAACTGTTTTTT.

The chain employs TRBV7-3 and TRBJ2-1; D gene unclear. In germline, CDR1 is SGHTA, CDR2 FQGTGA. This CDR3 spans 15 amino acids. Trimming removed 2 bases from V and 0 bases from J, with 8 bases in between. The CDR3 spells CASSLGSSSYNEQFF. DNA of the CDR3: TGTGCCAGCAGCTTAGGGTCAAGCTCCTACAATGAGCAGTTCTTC. The full variable domain, completed using reference TRBV7-3 and TRBJ2-1, is GAGVSQTPSNKVTEKGKYVELRCDPISGHTALYWYRQSLGQGPEFLIYFQGTGAADDSGLPNDRFFAVRPEGSVSTLKIQRTERGDSAVYLCASSLGSSSYNEQFFGPGTRLTVL.

V usage is TRBV7-9 and J usage is TRBJ2-7, with 9 positions matching TRBD2. The CDR3 sequence is 14 residues long. The ends lost 7 bases at V and 7 bases at J; junction bases unmatched: 11. The germline V gene has CDR1 SEHNR and CDR2 FQNEAQ (reference sequence). CDR3 DNA sequence: TGTGCCAGCACCCTAGCGGGAAGTCAGGAGGAGCAGTACTTC. Translation gives CASTLAGSQEEQYF.

The chain joins TRBV5-6 to TRBJ1-2; 7 bases are a match to TRBD1. Germline V lookup: CDR1 SGHDT, CDR2 YYEEEE. The V gene end was trimmed by 5 bases and the J gene end by 2 bases; junction bases not matched to a gene: 9. The CDR3 has 15 amino acids. CDR3 sequence: CASSLQDRTNYGYTF. In DNA, the CDR3 is TGTGCCAGCAGTCTGCAGGACAGGACGAACTATGGCTACACCTTC.

V gene TRBV6-4 combines with J gene TRBJ2-3, with D unresolved. This CDR3 region has 15 residues. V gave up 2 bases and J gave up 0 bases, with 9 bases separating them. Per the germline V gene, CDR1 is MRHNA and CDR2 is SNTAGT. The CDR3 nucleotides are TGTGCCAGCAGTGACGGGAAATTTAGCACAGATACGCAGTATTTT. This codes for CASSDGKFSTDTQYF.

The V gene is TRBV5-1, the J gene TRBJ2-3, with TRBD2 matching over 9 bases. Germline V gene data show CDR1 as SGHRS and CDR2 as YFSETQ. J lost 0 bases, V lost 7 bases, and 6 bases had no gene match. There are 15 residues in the CDR3. The CDR3 DNA follows: TGCGCCAGCGCACCCGGGACTAGCAGCACAGATACGCAGTATTTT. Protein product: CASAPGTSSTDTQYF.

The chain employs TRBV10-1 and TRBJ2-3, with D possibly TRBD2 on 5 matching bases. The CDR3 consists of 13 residues. From germline, CDR1 is WNHNN and CDR2 SYGVQD (reference sequence). V was pared by 6 bases and J by 5 bases, with 12 bases between. The CDR3: CASSSDSLDTQYF. Written as DNA, the CDR3 is TGCGCCAGCAGCTCGGACTCCCTAGATACGCAGTATTTT.

Comment on this clone: The same CDR3 arises from other DNA sequences in this sample as well. V usage is TRBV6-6 and J usage is TRBJ1-1, with no clear D. The CDR3 loop spans 13 amino acids. CDR1 and CDR2 (germline): MNHNY, SVGAGI (reference sequence). Trimming took off 2 bases at V and 1 base at J, with 5 bases between the two ends. The CDR3 reads CASSYGTNTEAFF. The CDR3 DNA reads TGTGCCAGCAGTTACGGCACGAACACTGAAGCTTTCTTT.

The rearrangement joins TRBV9 to TRBJ1-1; unclear D gene. The CDR3 sequence is 14 residues long. The germline V and J ends were trimmed by 0 bases and 6 bases, with 12 bases remaining between them. Germline CDR1 SGDLS, CDR2 YYNGEE. In nucleotides, the CDR3 is TGTGCCAGCAGCGTAGCACAGCGAAGCTCTGAAGCTTTCTTT. Encoded protein: CASSVAQRSSEAFF.

The chain joins TRBV7-9 to TRBJ2-7; D call uncertain. The V end lost 0 bases, the J end lost 2 bases, and 2 bases lay between the germline ends. This CDR3 comprises 12 residues. Germline CDR1 and CDR2: SEHNR and FQNEAQ (reference sequence). The CDR3 sequence: CASSLAPYEQYF. CDR3 bases: TGTGCCAGCAGCTTAGCGCCCTACGAGCAGTACTTC.

The rearrangement joins TRBV7-3 to TRBJ2-3; possibly TRBD1 or TRBD2 for D (5 bases each). Trimming shortened V by 0 bases and J by 1 base, and 8 bases separated the two germline ends. Germline CDR1 SGHTA, CDR2 FQGTGA. The CDR3 has 15 residues. CDR3 region: CASSLTGVGTDTQYF. In DNA form, the CDR3 reads TGTGCCAGCAGCTTAACGGGGGTAGGCACAGATACGCAGTATTTT.